A single sample is the source of the 16 T cell receptor beta chains below, sequenced in a study of cytomegalovirus exposure and HLA in healthy donors. The PCR contained 60 Vbeta and 13 Jbeta primers. This table comes from immunoSEQ multiplex PCR, and its TCRdb copy is limited to in-frame clones, with some not included. Of approximately 120,000 clones listed, about three quarters were seen once; the top ten hold about 2%. The sequenced sample was PBMCs. The receptors here all came from a man aged 45-65 years in good health and CMV-seronegative.

The chain couples TRBV9 to TRBJ2-3; D perhaps matches TRBD2 (6 bases). V was shortened by 4 bases and J by 5 bases, with 8 bases between the two germline ends. CDR3 size: 12 residues. Per germline, CDR1 SGDLS and CDR2 YYNGEE. The CDR3 DNA is TGTGCCAGCAGCCTGGGGGGAGATACGCAGTATTTT. Protein product: CASSLGGDTQYF.

The V gene is TRBV9, the J gene TRBJ2-1, with 7 bases that match TRBD1. The CDR3 extends over 15 amino acids. In germline, CDR1 is SGDLS, CDR2 YYNGEE. The ends lost 2 bases at V and 5 bases at J; junction bases unmatched: 7. In DNA form, the CDR3 reads TGTGCCAGCAGCGTTGGGGACAGAGGAAACAATGAGCAGTTCTTC. Translated: CASSVGDRGNNEQFF.

This chain connects TRBV6-5 to TRBJ2-5; D possibly corresponds to TRBD2 (7 bases). V dropped 0 bases and J dropped 5 bases, with 10 bases sitting between them. This CDR3 is built from 14 residues. Germline values: CDR1 MNHEY, CDR2 SVGAGI. The CDR3 nucleotides read TGTGCCAGCAGTTACTCGGGGGGGCCGGAGACCCAGTACTTC. Translation gives CASSYSGGPETQYF.

This clone has only one observation. This chain joins TRBV7-8 and TRBJ2-5, with a weak D call TRBD2 (6 bases). Germline loops: CDR1 SGHVS, CDR2 FQNEAQ. The germline V and J ends were trimmed by 5 bases and 2 bases, with 30 bases remaining between them. The CDR3 sequence is 20 residues long. For the CDR3, the DNA is TGTGCCAGCAGCCCCCAGAGTCCGGGACTTCTCATTTCGAGTCAAGAGACCCAGTACTTC. Translating gives CASSPQSPGLLISSQETQYF.

The V gene is TRBV6-1, the J gene TRBJ1-2; 11 nucleotides match TRBD1. Germline lookup yields CDR1 MNHNS and CDR2 SASEGT. The CDR3 sequence is 13 residues long. The V segment lost 6 bases and the J segment 8 bases; nucleotides outside the gene matches: 5. For the CDR3, the DNA is TGTGCCAGCAGCCCGGACAGGGGGCGCGGCTACACCTTC. It is translated as CASSPDRGRGYTF.

This clone came up a few times. CDR3 in DNA: TGCGCCAGCAGCCAAGATCGGGGGGGTGGCAATCAGCCCCAGCATTTT. Translated, it gives CASSQDRGGGNQPQHF. The chain joins TRBV4-1 to TRBJ1-5; possible D gene TRBD1, 5 bases. The CDR3 contains 16 residues. V lost 0 bases and J 2 bases, leaving 11 bases between the germline ends. Germline values: CDR1 MGHRA, CDR2 YSYEKL.

This chain connects TRBV18 to TRBJ1-1; D might be TRBD1 (5 bases). From germline, CDR1 is KGHSH and CDR2 LQKENI. Trimming shortened V by 1 base and J by 4 bases, and 13 bases separated the two germline ends. There are 15 residues in the CDR3. The CDR3 is CASSPQRGSGTEAFF. CDR3 bases: TGTGCCAGCTCACCACAGCGGGGCTCCGGCACTGAAGCTTTCTTT.

The rearrangement uses TRBV5-4 and TRBJ2-1; 7 positions agree with TRBD1. CDR1 is SGHNT, CDR2 YYREEE, per germline (reference sequence). The CDR3 totals 13 residues. Losses at the gene ends were 4 bases for V and 8 bases for J; bases not matched to a gene: 6. For the CDR3, the DNA is TGTGCCAGCAGCCACAGGGGAGTCGATGAGCAGTTCTTC. Amino acid sequence: CASSHRGVDEQFF.

The chain is built from TRBV7-9 and TRBJ1-1, with 7 bases fitting TRBD1. CDR1 SEHNR and CDR2 FQNEAQ come from the germline V gene (reference sequence). The V segment lost 4 bases and the J segment 4 bases; nucleotides outside the gene matches: 9. The CDR3 has 15 residues. The CDR3 is CASSWMTGRITEAFF. CDR3 coding DNA: TGTGCCAGCAGCTGGATGACAGGGCGAATCACTGAAGCTTTCTTT.

CDR3 coding DNA: TGTGCCAGCAGCGAACAGGGGGCTGTTGGGACTGAAGCTTTCTTT. This encodes CASSEQGAVGTEAFF. The J gene is TRBJ1-1, the V gene TRBV5-4; 9 nucleotides match TRBD1. This CDR3 spans 15 amino acids. The germline V gene encodes CDR1 SGHNT and CDR2 YYREEE (reference sequence). V lost 4 bases, J lost 5 bases, and 9 bases stayed unmatched. Complete variable domain (other parts from reference TRBV5-4 and TRBJ1-1): ETGVTQSPTHLIKTRGQQVTLRCSSQSGHNTVSWYQQALGQGPQFIFQYYREEENGRGNFPPRFSGLQFPNYSSELNVNALELDDSALYLCASSEQGAVGTEAFFGQGTRLTVV.

The genes are TRBV30 and TRBJ2-7, with 9 bases lining up with TRBD1. Trimming removed 7 bases from V and 5 bases from J; junction bases left unmatched: 9. The CDR3 loop spans 13 amino acids. The germline V gene has CDR1 GTSNPN and CDR2 SVGIG (reference sequence). CDR3 in amino acids: CAFWNRGLDEQYF. The CDR3 DNA sequence: TGTGCCTTTTGGAACAGGGGGCTAGACGAGCAGTACTTC.

The chain has TRBV6-5 and TRBJ2-2; 8 bases are a match to TRBD1. Germline CDR1 MNHEY, CDR2 SVGAGI. This CDR3 has 15 amino acids. V shed 6 bases, J shed 1 base, and the junction held 4 bases outside the gene matches. CDR3 sequence: CASRPGTGNTGELFF. The CDR3 nucleotides read TGTGCCAGCAGGCCCGGGACAGGGAACACCGGGGAGCTGTTTTTT.

With respect to this clone: Germline is not matched at one junction end, which may reflect a read error. The chain employs TRBV28 and TRBJ1-4; 7 nucleotides agree with TRBD1. The CDR3 runs to 11 residues. Germline CDR1 MDHEN, CDR2 SYDVKM. This chain's CDR3 is CASSFPGGVIF. As DNA, the CDR3 is TGTGCCAGCAGTTTCCCAGGGGGAGTTATTTTT.

The chain employs TRBV7-9 and TRBJ1-6; possibly TRBD1 for D (6 bases). CDR3 size: 14 residues. The V and J ends lost 5 bases and 4 bases respectively, with 9 bases between them. In germline, CDR1 is SEHNR, CDR2 FQNEAQ (reference sequence). The DNA for the CDR3 is TGTGCCAGCAGCGCCAGGGGTTATAATTCACCCCTCCACTTT. The encoded protein is CASSARGYNSPLHF.

This clone was counted only a few times. This chain uses TRBV9 with TRBJ1-5; no reliable D call. The CDR3 runs to 14 residues. The ends were cut back, 0 bases at V and 6 bases at J, with 10 bases in the middle. Germline CDR1 SGDLS, CDR2 YYNGEE. CDR3 sequence: CASSVGGYGQPQHF. The DNA for the CDR3 is TGTGCCAGCAGCGTAGGAGGATATGGTCAGCCCCAGCATTTT.

The chain combines TRBV7-3 with TRBJ2-5, with D perhaps matching TRBD2 (5 bases). CDR1 and CDR2 from the germline V gene are SGHTA and FQGTGA. V dropped 1 base and J dropped 6 bases, with 15 bases sitting between them. The CDR3 length is 15 residues. Written as DNA, the CDR3 is TGTGCCAGCAGCTTAAACGGCGGGCGACAACAGACCCAGTACTTC. Protein: CASSLNGGRQQTQYF.